Below, 2 T cell receptor beta chains from the same sample are listed, as sequenced in a study of blood T cell repertoires in COVID-19. Method: immunoSEQ multiplex PCR; TCRdb's copy keeps in-frame clones and lacks some. The sample consists of about 200,000 clones, about 80% of them appearing once. Sample: peripheral blood. These receptors originate from a human donor with acute or convalescent COVID-19. The donor label of this sample is uncertain.

In its sample, this clone is medium-sized. The rearrangement uses TRBV27 and TRBJ1-4; a weak D match, TRBD1 (6 bases). Trimming removed 4 bases at V and 8 bases at J, with 14 bases between. The CDR3 covers 14 residues. From germline, CDR1 is MNHEY and CDR2 SMNVEV (reference sequence). The CDR3 DNA is TGTGCCAGCAGTTCGGGCGGGGGCGTCGAAAAACTGTTTTTT. Its protein product is CASSSGGGVEKLFF.

The V gene is TRBV7-2, the J gene TRBJ1-6; tentatively, D is TRBD1 (6 bases). This CDR3 has 14 amino acids. The V end was cut by 3 bases, the J end by 8 bases, with 11 bases between. The germline V gene has CDR1 SGHTA and CDR2 FQGNSA. The CDR3 reads CASSFQGGDSPLHF. For the CDR3, the DNA is TGTGCCAGCAGCTTCCAAGGGGGGGATTCACCCCTCCACTTT.